The T cell receptor (beta chain) described here comes from a study of blood T cell repertoires in COVID-19. At the level of the study: Sites across the United States, Italy and Spain contributed samples from acute and convalescent COVID-19. Sources were T cells, B-cell-depleted T cells, or PBMCs; the material itself was cDNA or gDNA.

Original processing notes: Estimated nucleated cell counts came from reference gene primer amplification. Clones were sequenced by immunoSEQ multiplex PCR, and TCRdb holds only the in-frame ones, with some missing. V and J calls and clone size are those listed in that table; D and trimming were worked out from the DNA. The sample has under 200,000 clones; 90% are singletons. There are 14 residues in the CDR3. Deletions cut 4 bases from V and 4 bases from J, with 13 bases between. Germline CDR1 is MRHNA and CDR2 is SNTAGT. The sequenced sample was peripheral blood. V usage is TRBV6-4 and J usage is TRBJ1-1; a possible D gene is TRBD1 (5 bases). The TCR sequence derives from a man aged 45-65 years with acute or convalescent COVID-19. The CDR3 sequence: CASSARLGGTEAFF. In DNA, the CDR3 is TGTGCCAGCAGTGCCCGGTTGGGGGGCACTGAAGCTTTCTTT.